This TCR beta chain was sequenced for a study of OX40 agonist ivuxolimab in advanced cancers. J was trimmed by 3 bases and V by 5 bases; bases with no gene match: 8. This CDR3 is built from 15 residues. Germline V lookup: CDR1 MNHEY, CDR2 SVGAGI. Sequencing was performed with immunoSEQ multiplex PCR; in TCRdb, only in-frame clones are kept and a portion is missing. In the table there are tens of thousands of clones, 90% of which are singletons. The sequences come from CD4+ or CD8+ T cells sorted from blood, collected in a trial of the OX40 agonist ivuxolimab. The receptor was isolated from an adult with an advanced solid tumor such as melanoma, head and neck, liver or kidney cancer. This rearrangement joins TRBV6-5 to TRBJ2-7; 9 bases are shared with TRBD1. CDR3 DNA sequence: TGTGCCAGCAGTACGGACAGGGGCGTTAACTACGAGCAGTACTTC. Protein: CASSTDRGVNYEQYF.